This is a list of T cell receptor beta chains from one sample in a study of CD8 T cells in ankylosing spondylitis. MiXCR, run by TCRdb on the 5' RACE reads, gives a single entry per CDR3 protein. The profile shows 300,000 to 400,000 distinct CDR3 sequences, around 10% of them singletons. The sequenced sample was blood, either unsorted or a sorted T cell fraction (not recorded which). The receptor set was obtained from a female donor with ankylosing spondylitis or in good health (not recorded which). The CDR3 runs from the conserved cysteine through the conserved F or W. The D gene is left open where the match is weak. The size field is filled for only some rows; it gives once, few, many or a size class.

>TRBJ2-3|many|TRBD1|TRBV5-1
TGCGCCAGCAGCTTGGCACAGGGGGCCCGCTCTGAGTATTTT
CASSLAQGARSEYF
>TRBJ2-5|few|TRBD1|TRBV7-2
TGTGCCAGCAGCTCAAAGCGACAGGGAGAGACCCAGTACTTC
CASSSKRQGETQYF
>TRBJ2-1|few|NA|TRBV7-2
TGTGCCAGCGGAAGGACGGATCTACCCGAGCAGTTCTTC
CASGRTDLPEQFF
>TRBJ1-1|few|NA|TRBV20-1
TGCAGTGCTAGAGCGGTTGGGATTCCACAACTGAACACTGAAGCTTTCTTT
CSARAVGIPQLNTEAFF
>TRBJ1-4|few|NA|TRBV5-5
TGTGCCAGCAGCTTGAGGGGGGGCACTAATGAAAAACTGTTTTTT
CASSLRGGTNEKLFF
>TRBJ2-5|few|NA|TRBV30
TGTGCCTGGAGTCAAGGGGGAGAGACCCAGTACTTC
CAWSQGGETQYF
>TRBJ2-1|medium-sized|TRBD1|TRBV6-4
TGTGCCAGCACCCCCGAACCGGGACAGGGGGCCGATGAGCAGTTCTTC
CASTPEPGQGADEQFF
>TRBJ2-1|NA|TRBD2|TRBV5-1
TGCGCCAGCAGCTTAAGAGCGGGAGAAGACAATGAGCAGTTCTTC
CASSLRAGEDNEQFF
>TRBJ1-5|many|NA|TRBV12-3/TRBV12-4
TGTGCCAGAGGCCGGAATCAGCCCCAGCATTTT
CARGRNQPQHF
>TRBJ1-6|NA|NA|TRBV12-3/TRBV12-4
TGTGCCAGCAGTCCTGGGGGGGGGGCCCTCCACTTT
CASSPGGGALHF
>TRBJ2-3|many|NA|TRBV24-1
TGTGCCACCAGTGATACATCGGACAGACTTACGCAGTATTTT
CATSDTSDRLTQYF
>TRBJ2-3|many|TRBD2|TRBV27
TGTGCCAGCAGTTCGCTAGCGGGGGGCGTGGATACGCAGTATTTT
CASSSLAGGVDTQYF
>TRBJ1-5|many|NA|TRBV10-3
TGTGCCATCAGGGGCAGCTTGGGCGGCAATCAGCCCCAGCATTTT
CAIRGSLGGNQPQHF
>TRBJ2-7|many|NA|TRBV20-1
TGCAGTGCTAGCCCCCTAGGACGTACCAACTACGAGCAGTACTTC
CSASPLGRTNYEQYF